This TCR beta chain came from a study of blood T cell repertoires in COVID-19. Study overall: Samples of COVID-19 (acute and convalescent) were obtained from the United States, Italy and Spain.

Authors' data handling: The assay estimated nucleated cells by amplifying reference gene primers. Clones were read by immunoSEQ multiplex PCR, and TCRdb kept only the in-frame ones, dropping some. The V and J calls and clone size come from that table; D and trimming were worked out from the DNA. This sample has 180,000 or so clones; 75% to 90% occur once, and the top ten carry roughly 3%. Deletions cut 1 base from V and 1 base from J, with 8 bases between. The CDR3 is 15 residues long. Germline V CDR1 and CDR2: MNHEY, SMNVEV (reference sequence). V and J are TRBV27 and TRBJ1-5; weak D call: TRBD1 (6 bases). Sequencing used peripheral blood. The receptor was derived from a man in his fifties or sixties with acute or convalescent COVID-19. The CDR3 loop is CASSLLGQSNQPQHF. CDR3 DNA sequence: TGTGCCAGCAGTTTATTGGGACAAAGCAATCAGCCCCAGCATTTT.